A single T cell receptor (beta chain) is shown here with its context. Which antigen it targets is not known. Base qualities are missing; no much larger clone stands one base away. This entry comes from a study of blood T cell repertoires in COVID-19 (TCRdb year 2020). Regarding the complete study: Collaborator samples came from the United States, Italy and Spain and covered acute and convalescent phases of COVID-19. The material from the prospective study consisted of cDNA or gDNA derived from T cells, B-cell-depleted T cells, or PBMCs. Subjects who had been exposed to COVID-19, were actively infected with it, or had recovered from it provided the deeply sampled blood TCRbeta repertoires that made up the dataset. The repertoires were released in a freely available public database intended as a resource for research on the immune response to SARS-CoV-2. The samples were drawn from the first 160 participants of the ongoing ImmuneRACE study and from 1,200 or so subjects provided by 6 global collaborators. A de-identified subject ID, COVID-19 status, age in years and sex were almost always included in the sample metadata. Where HLA class I and class II types were available, the types were taken from metadata supplied by the sample provider, not from assay-based typing.

The immunoSEQ Assay, a bias-controlled multiplex PCR, was used to amplify TCRbeta CDR3 regions from genomic DNA. As for how the authors treated the data: Within the assay, amplification of reference gene primers was used to estimate how many nucleated cells each sample contained. Sequence reads were collapsed and filtered to measure the absolute abundance of every unique TCRbeta CDR3 rearrangement. For each sample, productive Simpson clonality was calculated by taking the square root of Simpson's diversity index across productive rearrangements. Imported from immuneACCESS, the table was reduced by TCRdb to in-frame sequences with V and J called. These copies leave out some clones; in studies compared against another copy, an unresolved V gene accounts for under half, and the cause of the remainder is not known. The V and J calls and the clone size are those of that table, but D and trimming were determined from the DNA. Recorded for this sample are over 250,000 clones; approximately 92% of them occurred a single time. Of the sample, roughly 2.3% is held by the ten largest clones.

Summary of the overall study and its limitations: Clinical and demographic metadata were provided uncurated, with the amount varying by source and participant.

In the prospective study, participants were 18 to 89 years old, resided in approximately 25 geographic areas of the United States, and were enrolled through a virtual design. Cohort assignment in the prospective study relied on participant-reported clinical history from a screening survey and a study questionnaire. Recovered participants in ImmuneRACE Cohort 3 were defined by two consecutive negative NP/OP PCR tests, clearance by a healthcare professional, or resolution of symptoms. Each participant in the prospective study had whole blood, serum and a nasopharyngeal or oropharyngeal swab collected by mobile phlebotomists. Additional blood draws and questionnaires over an approximately two-month period could optionally be provided by prospective study participants. Blood samples from the prospective study were shipped frozen or at room temperature prior to DNA extraction. The CDR3 measures 14 amino acids from cysteine to phenylalanine. Left in the record is the CDR3 DNA by itself, 42 bases read in frame from the first base. Taken from the germline V gene, the CDR1 and CDR2 loops are MDHEN and SYDVKM. V trim: 6 bases; J trim: 7 bases; unmatched bases: 7.

The TCR comes from a woman younger than 35 who had recovered from COVID-19. The chain joins TRBV28 to TRBJ1-4; the central 8 bases match TRBD1. The sequencing input was PBMCs or T cells enriched from blood (not recorded which). The CDR3 reads as follows: CASSAGTGVEKLFF. In nucleotides, the sequence is TGTGCCAGCAGCGCCGGGACAGGAGTTGAAAAACTGTTTTTT.